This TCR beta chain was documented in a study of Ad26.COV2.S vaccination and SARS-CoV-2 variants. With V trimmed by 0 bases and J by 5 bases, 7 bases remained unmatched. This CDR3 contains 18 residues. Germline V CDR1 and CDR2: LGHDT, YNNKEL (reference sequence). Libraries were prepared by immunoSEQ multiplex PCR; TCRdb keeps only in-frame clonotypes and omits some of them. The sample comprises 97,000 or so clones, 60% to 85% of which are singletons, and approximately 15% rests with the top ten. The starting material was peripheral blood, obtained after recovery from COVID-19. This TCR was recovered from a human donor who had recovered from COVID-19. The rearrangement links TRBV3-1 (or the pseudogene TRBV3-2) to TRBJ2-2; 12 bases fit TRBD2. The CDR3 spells CASSQDGWTSGTTGELFF. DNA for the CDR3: TGTGCCAGCAGCCAAGATGGGTGGACTAGCGGGACAACCGGGGAGCTGTTTTTT.